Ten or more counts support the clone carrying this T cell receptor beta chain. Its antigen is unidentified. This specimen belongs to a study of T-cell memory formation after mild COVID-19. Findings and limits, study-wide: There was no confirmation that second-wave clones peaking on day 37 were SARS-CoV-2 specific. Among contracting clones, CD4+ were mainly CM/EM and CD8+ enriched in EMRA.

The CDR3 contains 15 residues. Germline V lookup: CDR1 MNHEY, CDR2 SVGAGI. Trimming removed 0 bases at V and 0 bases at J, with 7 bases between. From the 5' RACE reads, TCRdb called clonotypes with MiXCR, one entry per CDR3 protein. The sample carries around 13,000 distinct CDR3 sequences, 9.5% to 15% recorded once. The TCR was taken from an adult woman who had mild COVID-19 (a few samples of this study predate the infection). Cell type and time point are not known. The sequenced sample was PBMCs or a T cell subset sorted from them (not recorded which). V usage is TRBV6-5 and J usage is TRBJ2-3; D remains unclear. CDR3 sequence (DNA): TGTGCCAGCAGTTACTCTGGAGCGAGCACAGATACGCAGTATTTT. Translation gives CASSYSGASTDTQYF.